These T cell receptor beta chains were read from a single sample in a study of T cells in Graves' hyperthyroidism and ophthalmopathy. TCRdb ran MiXCR on the multiplex PCR reads and lists one entry per CDR3 protein. This repertoire shows 300,000 to 500,000 distinct CDR3 sequences, 14% to 15% found once; its top ten account for around a third. Sequenced sample: blood. Receptors originate from a woman in her 30s with Graves' hyperthyroidism. CDR3s include the opening cysteine and the closing phenylalanine or tryptophan. The order of the fields is D gene, J gene, clone size, V gene, CDR3 protein, CDR3 DNA. D genes are given only for firm matches. Clone size is not always given. Where it is, it says once, few, many or a class for expanded clones.

TRBD2 | TRBJ2-1 | many | TRBV27 | CASSARGTSGYNEQFF | TGTGCCAGCAGTGCTAGGGGGACTAGCGGATACAATGAGCAGTTCTTC
. | TRBJ1-3 | few | TRBV27 | CASRSLWGGTGNTIYF | TGTGCCAGCAGGTCACTTTGGGGGGGAACTGGAAACACCATATATTTT
. | TRBJ1-1 | many | TRBV28 | CASTIQTANTEAFF | TGTGCCAGCACCATTCAGACAGCTAACACTGAAGCTTTCTTT
TRBD2 | TRBJ2-1 | . | TRBV20-1 | CSAPDWTSGINYNEQFF | TGCAGTGCTCCCGACTGGACTAGCGGGATAAATTACAATGAGCAGTTCTTC
. | TRBJ2-2 | many | TRBV25-1 | CASATGATGELFF | TGTGCCAGCGCAACTGGGGCCACCGGGGAGCTGTTTTTT
. | TRBJ1-2 | few | TRBV18 | CASSPVGEGYGYTF | TGTGCCAGCTCACCAGTGGGCGAGGGCTATGGCTACACCTTC
. | TRBJ2-2 | many | TRBV30 | CAWNRAGTAYTGELFF | TGTGCCTGGAATCGTGCGGGGACAGCCTACACCGGGGAGCTGTTTTTT
TRBD2 | TRBJ2-1 | . | TRBV20-1 | CSARDQGRLAENNEQFF | TGCAGTGCTAGAGATCAGGGTAGGCTAGCGGAGAACAATGAGCAGTTCTTC
TRBD2 | TRBJ2-7 | many | TRBV5-1 | CASSWNPLAGGNEQYF | TGCGCCAGCAGCTGGAACCCCCTAGCGGGCGGAAACGAGCAGTACTTC
TRBD2 | TRBJ2-7 | few | TRBV6-5 | CASSYQRERYEQYF | TGTGCCAGCAGTTACCAGCGGGAGCGGTACGAGCAGTACTTC
. | TRBJ1-2 | few | TRBV9 | CASSARTENGYTF | TGTGCCAGCAGCGCCCGTACGGAGAATGGCTACACCTTC
TRBD2 | TRBJ2-7 | . | TRBV20-1 | CSASGRGRNPYEQYF | TGCAGTGCTAGCGGACGCGGGAGAAACCCCTACGAGCAGTACTTC
. | TRBJ1-1 | few | TRBV19 | CASTPQDMNTEAFF | TGTGCCAGTACCCCACAGGACATGAACACTGAAGCTTTCTTT